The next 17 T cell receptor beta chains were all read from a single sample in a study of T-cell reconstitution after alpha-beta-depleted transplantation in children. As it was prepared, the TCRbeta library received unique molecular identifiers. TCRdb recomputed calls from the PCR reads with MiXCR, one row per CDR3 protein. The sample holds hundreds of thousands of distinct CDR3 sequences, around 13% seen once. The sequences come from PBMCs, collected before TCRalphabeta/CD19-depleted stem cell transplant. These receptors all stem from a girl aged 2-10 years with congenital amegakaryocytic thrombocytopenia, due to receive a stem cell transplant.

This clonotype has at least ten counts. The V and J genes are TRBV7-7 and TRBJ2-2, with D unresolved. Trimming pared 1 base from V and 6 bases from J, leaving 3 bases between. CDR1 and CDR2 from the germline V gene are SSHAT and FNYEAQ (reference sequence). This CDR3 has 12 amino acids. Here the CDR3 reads CASSLDAGELFF. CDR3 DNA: TGTGCCAGCAGCTTAGATGCCGGGGAGCTGTTTTTT.

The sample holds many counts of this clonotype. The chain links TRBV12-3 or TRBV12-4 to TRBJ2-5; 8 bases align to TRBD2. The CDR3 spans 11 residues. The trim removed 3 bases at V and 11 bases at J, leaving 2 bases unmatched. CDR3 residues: CASSFSGGQYF. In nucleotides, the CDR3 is TGTGCCAGCAGTTTCTCGGGGGGGCAGTACTTC.

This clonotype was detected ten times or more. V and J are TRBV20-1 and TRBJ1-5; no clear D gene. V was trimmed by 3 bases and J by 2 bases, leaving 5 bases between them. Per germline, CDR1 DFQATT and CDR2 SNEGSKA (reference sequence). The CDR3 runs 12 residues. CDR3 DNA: TGCAGTGCTAGTGCAGGCAATCAGCCCCAGCATTTT. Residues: CSASAGNQPQHF.

The CDR3 loop is CASSPGRNPATNEKLFF. The CDR3 nucleotides are TGTGCCAGCAGCCCCGGACGCAACCCAGCAACTAATGAAAAACTGTTTTTT. The J gene is TRBJ1-4, the V gene TRBV12-3 or TRBV12-4; D is uncertain. This CDR3 is 17 amino acids long. Trimming took off 6 bases at V and 0 bases at J, with 17 bases between the two ends.

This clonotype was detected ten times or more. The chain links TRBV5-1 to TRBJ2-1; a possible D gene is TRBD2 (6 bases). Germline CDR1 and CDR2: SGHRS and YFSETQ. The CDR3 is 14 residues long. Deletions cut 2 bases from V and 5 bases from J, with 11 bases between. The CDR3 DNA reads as TGCGCCAGCAGCTTATCTAGCGCTAACAATGAGCAGTTCTTC. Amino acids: CASSLSSANNEQFF.

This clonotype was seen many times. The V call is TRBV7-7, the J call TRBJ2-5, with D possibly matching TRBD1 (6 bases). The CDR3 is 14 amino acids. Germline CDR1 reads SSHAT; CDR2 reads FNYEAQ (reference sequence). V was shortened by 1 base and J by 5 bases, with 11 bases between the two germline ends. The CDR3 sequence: CASSLDRVAETQYF. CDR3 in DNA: TGTGCCAGCAGCTTAGACAGGGTTGCGGAGACCCAGTACTTC.

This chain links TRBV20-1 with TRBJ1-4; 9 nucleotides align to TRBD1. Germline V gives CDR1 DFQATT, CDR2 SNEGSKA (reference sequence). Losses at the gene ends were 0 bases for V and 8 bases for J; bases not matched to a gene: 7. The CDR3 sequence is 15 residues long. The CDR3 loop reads CSAREPGQGGEKLFF. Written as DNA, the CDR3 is TGCAGTGCTAGAGAACCGGGACAGGGAGGAGAAAAACTGTTTTTT.

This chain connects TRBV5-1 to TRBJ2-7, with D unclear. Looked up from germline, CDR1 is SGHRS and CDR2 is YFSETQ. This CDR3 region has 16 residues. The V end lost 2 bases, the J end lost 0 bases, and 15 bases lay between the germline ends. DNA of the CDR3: TGCGCCAGCAGCTTTTTTCCCTCGGCAGGCTCCTACGAGCAGTACTTC. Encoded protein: CASSFFPSAGSYEQYF.

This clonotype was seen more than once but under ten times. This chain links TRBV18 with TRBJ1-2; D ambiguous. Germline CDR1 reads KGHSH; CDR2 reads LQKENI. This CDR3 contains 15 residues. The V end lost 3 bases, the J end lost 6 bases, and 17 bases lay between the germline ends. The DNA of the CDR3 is TGTGCCAGCTCACCGTCAACTTTTTCAGTCGATGGCTACACCTTC. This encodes CASSPSTFSVDGYTF.

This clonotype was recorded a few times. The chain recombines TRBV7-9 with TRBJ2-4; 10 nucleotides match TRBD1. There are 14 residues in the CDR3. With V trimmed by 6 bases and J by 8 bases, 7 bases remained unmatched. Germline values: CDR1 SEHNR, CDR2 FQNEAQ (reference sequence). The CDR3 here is CASRPTGTGDIQYF. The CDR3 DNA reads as TGTGCCAGCAGGCCTACAGGGACAGGGGACATTCAGTACTTC.

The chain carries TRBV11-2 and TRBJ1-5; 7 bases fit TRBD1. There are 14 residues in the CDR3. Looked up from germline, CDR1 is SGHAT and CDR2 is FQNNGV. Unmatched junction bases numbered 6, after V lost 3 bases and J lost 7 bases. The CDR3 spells CASSLTGPQQPQHF. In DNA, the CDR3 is TGTGCCAGCAGCTTGACAGGGCCTCAGCAGCCCCAGCATTTT.

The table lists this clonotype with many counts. CDR3 sequence reads: CAITDADSLQETQYF. The DNA for the CDR3 is TGTGCCATCACGGACGCGGACAGTCTCCAAGAGACCCAGTACTTC. The chain has TRBV10-3 and TRBJ2-5; D perhaps matches TRBD1 (6 bases). Germline V gene data show CDR1 as ENHRY and CDR2 as SYGVKD. V was clipped by 7 bases and J by 1 base, with 16 bases between them. This CDR3 has 15 amino acids.

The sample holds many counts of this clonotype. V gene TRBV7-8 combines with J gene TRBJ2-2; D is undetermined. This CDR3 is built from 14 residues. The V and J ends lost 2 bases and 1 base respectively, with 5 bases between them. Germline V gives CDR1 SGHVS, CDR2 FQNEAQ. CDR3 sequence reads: CASSLSLNTGELFF. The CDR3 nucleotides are TGTGCCAGCAGCTTATCGTTGAACACCGGGGAGCTGTTTTTT.

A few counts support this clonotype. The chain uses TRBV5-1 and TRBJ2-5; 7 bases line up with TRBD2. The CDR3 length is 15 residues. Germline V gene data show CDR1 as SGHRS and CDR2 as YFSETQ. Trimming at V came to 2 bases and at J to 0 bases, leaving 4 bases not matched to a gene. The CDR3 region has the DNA TGCGCCAGCAGCTTTGCTAGCGGCAACCAAGAGACCCAGTACTTC. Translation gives CASSFASGNQETQYF.

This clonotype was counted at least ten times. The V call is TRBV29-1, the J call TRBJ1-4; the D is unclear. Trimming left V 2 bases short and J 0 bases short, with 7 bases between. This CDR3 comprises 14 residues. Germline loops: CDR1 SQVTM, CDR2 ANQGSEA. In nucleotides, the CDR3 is TGCAGCGTTGAAAGCGAAGCAACTAATGAAAAACTGTTTTTT. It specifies CSVESEATNEKLFF.

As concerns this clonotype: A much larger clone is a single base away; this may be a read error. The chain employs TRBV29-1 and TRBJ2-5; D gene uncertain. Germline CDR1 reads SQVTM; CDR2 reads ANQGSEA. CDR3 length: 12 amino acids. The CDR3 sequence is CSVGPIQEAQYF. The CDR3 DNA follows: TGCAGCGTAGGGCCGATCCAAGAGGCCCAGTACTTC.

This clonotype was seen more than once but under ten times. The CDR3, as DNA: TGTGCCACCAGCGATCTGAGTCAAGAGACCCAGTACTTC. Protein product: CATSDLSQETQYF. The chain joins TRBV15 to TRBJ2-5; no reliable D call. Germline V gene sequence: CDR1 LNHNV, CDR2 YYDKDF (reference sequence). Trimming shortened V by 5 bases and J by 2 bases, and 9 bases separated the two germline ends. There are 13 residues in the CDR3.